Listed below are T cell receptor beta chains from one sample, sequenced in a study of blood T cell repertoires in COVID-19. Clones were sequenced by immunoSEQ multiplex PCR, and TCRdb holds only the in-frame ones, with some missing. The sample lists about 200,000 clones; around four fifths were seen once. Sequencing was performed on peripheral blood. The receptors derive from an elderly woman with COVID-19, enrolled during active disease. Both conserved end residues are part of each CDR3. The D gene is left open where the match is weak. Size is omitted from some rows. Given values are once, few, many or a class for expanded clones.

TRBD1	TRBV19	-	15	TRBJ1-5	CASRGGQGARQPQHF	TGTGCCAGTAGGGGGGGACAGGGGGCAAGGCAGCCCCAGCATTTT
TRBD1	TRBV28	-	15	TRBJ1-4	CASSGETGSWEKLFF	TGTGCCAGCAGTGGAGAGACAGGGAGCTGGGAAAAACTGTTTTTT
-	TRBV29-1	once	13	TRBJ2-3	CSEQTRGGDTQYF	TGCAGCGAACAGACGCGGGGAGGAGATACGCAGTATTTT
TRBD1	TRBV6-2/TRBV6-3	-	15	TRBJ1-2	CASSDPGQGAQQDTF	TGTGCCAGCAGTGATCCGGGACAGGGGGCACAGCAAGACACCTTC
-	TRBV4-2	-	12	TRBJ2-1	CASSPTYNEQFF	TGTGCCAGCAGCCCTACCTACAATGAGCAGTTCTTC
TRBD1	TRBV5-1	-	15	TRBJ2-2	CASSTGQGNTGELFF	TGCGCCAGCAGCACTGGACAGGGGAACACCGGGGAGCTGTTTTTT
TRBD2	TRBV11-2	few	18	TRBJ2-7	CASSSGTSGGAEIYEQYF	TGTGCCAGCAGCTCCGGGACTAGCGGGGGGGCCGAGATCTACGAGCAGTACTTC
-	TRBV2	-	12	TRBJ1-6	CASGLGKAPLHF	TGTGCCAGCGGACTCGGGAAGGCACCCCTCCACTTT
-	TRBV7-9	-	11	TRBJ1-1	CASSYLREAFF	TGTGCCAGCAGCTATCTTAGAGAAGCTTTCTTT
-	TRBV7-9	-	14	TRBJ2-3	CASSWILGGDTQYF	TGTGCCAGCAGCTGGATCCTAGGGGGTGATACGCAGTATTTT
TRBD2	TRBV7-3	few	17	TRBJ2-1	CASSARGGTSGPREQFF	TGTGCCAGCAGCGCCCGAGGCGGGACTAGCGGCCCAAGGGAGCAGTTCTTC
TRBD2	TRBV5-5	-	13	TRBJ2-1	CASSGSAGVEQFF	TGTGCCAGCAGCGGATCAGCGGGGGTAGAGCAGTTCTTC
-	TRBV4-1	-	16	TRBJ1-1	CASSYRHLAGNTEAFF	TGCGCCAGCAGTTACCGTCACCTAGCGGGTAACACTGAAGCTTTCTTT
-	TRBV18	-	13	TRBJ1-1	CASARDQETEAFF	TGTGCCAGCGCCCGAGATCAAGAGACTGAAGCTTTCTTT
-	TRBV5-1	-	13	TRBJ1-2	CASSLGHNPRYTF	TGCGCCAGCAGCTTGGGACATAATCCCCGCTACACCTTC
TRBD1	TRBV6-6	once	14	TRBJ1-2	CASSYSGGVYGYTF	TGTGCCAGCAGTTACTCAGGGGGCGTCTATGGCTACACCTTC
-	TRBV7-6	-	16	TRBJ2-5	CASSLNGVGGQETQYF	TGTGCCAGCAGCTTAAACGGGGTCGGGGGCCAAGAGACCCAGTACTTC
TRBD2	TRBV15	-	17	TRBJ2-5	CATSRDRASGRGETQYF	TGTGCCACCAGCAGAGATCGGGCTAGCGGGAGGGGAGAGACCCAGTACTTC
TRBD2	TRBV4-3	once	17	TRBJ2-1	CASSQDERTRRVNEQFF	TGCGCCAGCAGCCAAGATGAGCGGACTAGACGAGTGAATGAGCAGTTCTTC
-	TRBV7-3	-	16	TRBJ2-1	CASSLDPWRSYNEQFF	TGTGCCAGCAGCTTAGATCCTTGGAGGTCCTACAATGAGCAGTTCTTC
-	TRBV6-5	-	13	TRBJ1-4	CASSYSRGEKLFF	TGTGCCAGCAGTTACTCAAGGGGCGAAAAACTGTTTTTT
TRBD1	TRBV2	-	16	TRBJ1-6	CASSLPGQGLNSPLHF	TGTGCCAGCAGTTTACCGGGACAGGGATTAAATTCACCCCTCCACTTT
TRBD2	TRBV27	-	16	TRBJ2-1	CASSFLAGDLYNEQFF	TGTGCCAGCAGTTTCCTAGCGGGGGACCTTTACAATGAGCAGTTCTTC
-	TRBV7-2	-	13	TRBJ1-2	CASSQGGFNGYTF	TGTGCCAGCAGCCAGGGAGGGTTTAATGGCTACACCTTC
TRBD1	TRBV2	-	14	TRBJ2-1	CASGRDRGLNEQFF	TGTGCCAGCGGCCGGGACAGGGGGCTGAATGAGCAGTTCTTC
-	TRBV10-3	-	13	TRBJ1-1	CAITYDIYTEAFF	TGTGCCATCACCTACGACATATACACTGAAGCTTTCTTT
-	TRBV19	-	13	TRBJ1-5	CASSTQGDQPQHF	TGTGCCAGTAGTACCCAGGGTGATCAGCCCCAGCATTTT
TRBD1	TRBV7-2	-	15	TRBJ1-1	CASSSAGQVNTEAFF	TGTGCCAGCAGCTCCGCCGGACAGGTTAACACTGAAGCTTTCTTT
TRBD1	TRBV29-1	-	12	TRBJ1-4	CSVQQGNEKLFF	TGCAGCGTTCAACAGGGGAATGAAAAACTGTTTTTT
TRBD1	TRBV7-7	-	16	TRBJ1-3	CASSLGPPGGGNTIYF	TGTGCTAGCAGCCTCGGCCCTCCAGGGGGAGGAAACACCATATATTTT
TRBD1	TRBV27	-	15	TRBJ2-7	CASSKQQGAVYEQYF	TGTGCCAGCAGTAAACAACAGGGGGCGGTTTACGAGCAGTACTTC
-	TRBV2	-	13	TRBJ2-2	CASRELSTGELFF	TGTGCCAGCCGGGAGTTGTCAACCGGGGAGCTGTTTTTT
-	TRBV2	-	16	TRBJ1-5	CASSEQGGRGNQPQHF	TGTGCCAGCAGTGAACAGGGCGGACGTGGCAATCAGCCCCAGCATTTT
TRBD1	TRBV9	-	15	TRBJ2-1	CASSSGGSSYNEQFF	TGTGCCAGCAGCTCAGGGGGAAGCTCCTACAATGAGCAGTTCTTC
-	TRBV3-1/TRBV3-2	-	15	TRBJ1-2	CASSQLTGANYGYTF	TGTGCCAGCAGCCAACTGACAGGAGCTAACTATGGCTACACCTTC
TRBD1	TRBV11-2	-	17	TRBJ2-6	CASSLYTGGTGANVLTF	TGTGCCAGCAGCTTATACACAGGGGGTACTGGGGCCAACGTCCTGACTTTC
TRBD1	TRBV11-3	-	15	TRBJ1-1	CASSFGQGRGTEAFF	TGTGCCAGCAGCTTCGGACAGGGTAGGGGCACTGAAGCTTTCTTT
TRBD1	TRBV19	-	16	TRBJ1-2	CASSGVGTGNIGGYTF	TGTGCCAGTAGTGGGGTAGGGACAGGGAACATCGGTGGCTACACCTTC
-	TRBV28	-	13	TRBJ2-1	CASSLAGWLGQFF	TGTGCCAGCAGTTTAGCAGGGTGGCTAGGGCAGTTCTTC
-	TRBV10-3	-	12	TRBJ1-2	CAIRREAGGYTF	TGTGCCATCAGGAGGGAGGCGGGTGGCTACACCTTC
-	TRBV15	-	18	TRBJ2-5	CATSRDRREWGNKETQYF	TGTGCCACCAGCAGAGATCGAAGGGAGTGGGGAAACAAAGAGACCCAGTACTTC
TRBD1	TRBV28	-	15	TRBJ1-2	CASSFEDRDLYGYTF	TGTGCCAGCAGTTTCGAGGACAGGGACCTCTATGGCTACACCTTC
TRBD1	TRBV5-6	-	15	TRBJ1-1	CASSLAGTGGTEAFF	TGTGCCAGCAGCTTGGCTGGGACAGGTGGAACTGAAGCTTTCTTT
TRBD1	TRBV6-1	-	14	TRBJ2-1	CASSELGTGYEQFF	TGTGCCAGCAGTGAACTCGGGACAGGGTACGAGCAGTTCTTC
-	TRBV2	-	12	TRBJ1-1	CASRLRQVMAFF	TGTGCCAGCAGACTGAGACAGGTAATGGCTTTCTTT
-	TRBV18	-	13	TRBJ1-5	CASSPLSNQPQHF	TGTGCCAGCTCACCACTAAGCAATCAGCCCCAGCATTTT
TRBD1	TRBV5-1	once	16	TRBJ2-1	CASSFGTGLAYNEQFF	TGCGCCAGCAGCTTCGGGACAGGGCTTGCCTACAATGAGCAGTTCTTC
-	TRBV4-1	-	13	TRBJ1-5	CASSRGGNQPQHF	TGCGCCAGCAGCCGCGGGGGGAATCAGCCCCAGCATTTT
-	TRBV11-2	-	13	TRBJ2-7	CASSLGLTYEQYF	TGTGCCAGCAGCTTGGGCTTAACCTACGAGCAGTACTTC
TRBD1	TRBV7-8	-	13	TRBJ1-2	CASSRDRATGYTF	TGTGCCAGCAGCCGGGACAGGGCTACCGGCTACACCTTC
TRBD1	TRBV24-1	-	16	TRBJ2-1	CATSDLTGTAGDEQFF	TGTGCCACCAGTGATTTGACGGGGACAGCCGGGGATGAGCAGTTCTTC
TRBD2	TRBV9	-	15	TRBJ2-1	CASSVLAGSYNEQFF	TGTGCCAGCAGCGTTCTAGCGGGCTCCTACAATGAGCAGTTCTTC
TRBD1	TRBV11-3	-	16	TRBJ2-3	CASSRGTGGRLDTQYF	TGTGCCAGCAGCCGGGGGACAGGCGGGCGGTTGGACACGCAGTATTTT
-	TRBV21-1	-	18	TRBJ1-6	CASSNRTVGRSYNSPLHF	TGTGCCAGCAGCAACCGCACAGTCGGCCGCTCCTATAATTCACCCCTCCACTTT
TRBD1	TRBV12-5	-	12	TRBJ2-7	CASGRDSYEQYF	TGTGCTAGTGGCCGGGACAGCTACGAGCAGTACTTC
-	TRBV7-2	-	15	TRBJ2-7	CASSLMGLMTYEQYF	TGTGCCAGCAGCTTAATGGGACTGATGACCTACGAGCAGTACTTC